These T cell receptor beta chains were read from a single sample in a study of OX40 agonist ivuxolimab in advanced cancers. Clones were read by immunoSEQ multiplex PCR, and TCRdb kept only the in-frame ones, dropping some. Here the sample spans about 98,000 clones, 70% to 90% being singletons. The material sequenced was CD4+ or CD8+ T cells sorted from blood, taken in a trial of the OX40 agonist ivuxolimab. The receptors here all came from an adult with an advanced solid tumor such as melanoma, head and neck, liver or kidney cancer. Each CDR3 is given with its conserved first and last residue.

v_call,j_call,cdr3_aa
TRBV6-9,TRBJ2-3,CASSRGGASGDPPDTQYF
TRBV2,TRBJ1-5,CASTPDRGVPFF
TRBV28,TRBJ1-4,CASREGSHEKLFF
TRBV6-1,TRBJ2-7,CASSADWGEQYF
TRBV5-1,TRBJ2-7,CASSLRGDSYEQYF
TRBV5-4,TRBJ2-7,CASSRVVSGSYEQYF
TRBV11-2,TRBJ1-4,CASSSAVSNEKLFF
TRBV12-5,TRBJ2-5,CASGPDGVSETQYF
TRBV5-4,TRBJ1-4,CASKSTGRPPGDNEKLFF
TRBV6-1,TRBJ1-6,CASSEGQGRDSPLHF
TRBV6-5,TRBJ2-7,CASRSGTGYYEQYF
TRBV5-1,TRBJ2-7,CASSPSIVISYEQYF
TRBV29-1,TRBJ2-7,CSVAGTGITYEQYF
TRBV6-5,TRBJ1-4,CASLKGKNEKLFF
TRBV19,TRBJ1-5,CASSIIGTGPYSNQPQHF
TRBV7-9,TRBJ2-1,CASSPDRFEQFF
TRBV27,TRBJ1-6,CASSLSMAGNSPLHF
TRBV15,TRBJ1-1,CATSRGQGYVTEAFF
TRBV5-5,TRBJ1-2,CASTLAWYYGYTF
TRBV9,TRBJ1-3,CASSPQIAGNTIYF
TRBV5-1,TRBJ2-7,CASSLQSRAGEQYF
TRBV20-1,TRBJ2-5,CSAPRANF
TRBV6-5,TRBJ1-2,CASSRNWDYGYTF
TRBV5-1,TRBJ1-2,CASSAGQGARYGYTF
TRBV4-3,TRBJ2-7,CASSQDSRGQGDYEQYF
TRBV6-1,TRBJ2-5,CASSPGTSQETQYF
TRBV6-1,TRBJ1-1,CASLLSGVTEAFF
TRBV2,TRBJ1-2,CASSDIGADYGYTF
TRBV11-3,TRBJ2-3,CASVPGGSDTQYF
TRBV6-6,TRBJ2-7,CASSYSDVSSYEQYF
TRBV6-5,TRBJ2-3,CASSPGLASTDTQYF
TRBV7-6,TRBJ2-1,CASSQDRVYRNEQFF
TRBV15,TRBJ2-1,CATSSRGGFYNEQFF
TRBV29-1,TRBJ2-1,CSVDRADSPSHKYEQFF
TRBV6-5,TRBJ2-7,CASSYPPGYEQYF
TRBV6-1,TRBJ1-3,CASPRRGLGGNTIYF
TRBV7-2,TRBJ2-5,CASSLGGVGETQYF
TRBV5-1,TRBJ1-2,CASSIGGQGASGYTF
TRBV5-1,TRBJ2-3,CASSVSGAYTDTQYF
TRBV5-1,TRBJ2-5,CASSLEQGPQETQYF
TRBV9,TRBJ2-5,CASSVGTSGGAETQYF
TRBV10-2,TRBJ1-2,CASKDPGNYGYTF
TRBV28,TRBJ2-3,CASSEFSQPHTDTQYF
TRBV4-3,TRBJ1-1,CASSQDVESGTEAFF
TRBV13,TRBJ1-5,CASSGGSNQPQHF
TRBV5-8,TRBJ2-5,CASSILAGTGETQYF
TRBV28,TRBJ1-1,CASNIWGTEAFF
TRBV29-1,TRBJ1-1,CSAGGRMNTEAFF
TRBV11-2,TRBJ2-7,CASSLDRGLHEQYF
TRBV7-2,TRBJ2-5,CASSLVSPEETQYF
TRBV5-4,TRBJ2-1,CASSRDSPDLNEQFF
TRBV5-4,TRBJ2-3,CASSQATGTDTQYF
TRBV4-2,TRBJ1-6,CASSQGQRSYNSPLHF
TRBV5-1,TRBJ1-3,CASSDPQGSGNTIYF
TRBV5-1,TRBJ2-7,CASSLGQGARQYF